The present TCR beta chain was sequenced within a study of cytomegalovirus exposure and HLA in healthy donors. Primers: 60 Vbeta forward and 13 Jbeta reverse. Authors' processing steps: A follow-up analysis tallied 73 million or so unique TCR beta chains, roughly 11 million shared. This table comes from immunoSEQ multiplex PCR, and its TCRdb copy is limited to in-frame clones, with some not included. V, J and clone size reflect that table, while D and trimming were determined from the DNA. The sample totals some 150,000 clones. Per germline, CDR1 LGHNA and CDR2 YSLEER. The CDR3 is made up of 14 amino acids.

This clonotype was sampled from a middle-aged man in good health and CMV-seronegative. The material sequenced was PBMCs. The chain uses TRBV4-3 and TRBJ2-5; D is undetermined. TRBJ2-7 explains the end of the DNA better; the J call may be wrong. The CDR3 DNA is TGCGCCAGCAGCCATCTATCCAGCGTTAACGAGCAGTACTTC. Residues: CASSHLSSVNEQYF.